This TCR beta chain comes out of a study of blood T cell repertoires in COVID-19. Study context: The samples span acute and convalescent COVID-19 from the United States, Italy and Spain. From T cells, B-cell-depleted T cells, or PBMCs came the material, which was cDNA or gDNA.

Only in-frame clones appear in the TCRdb table, and some are missing; sequencing was by immunoSEQ multiplex PCR. The data show about 160,000 clones, around four fifths seen once. V was shortened by 3 bases and J by 6 bases, with 9 bases between the two germline ends. Looked up from germline, CDR1 is SQVTM and CDR2 is ANQGSEA. The CDR3 extends over 12 amino acids. The sequenced material came from peripheral blood. The V call is TRBV29-1, the J call TRBJ2-1; D gene unclear. The sequence was obtained from a woman of 80 years or more with acute or convalescent COVID-19. For the CDR3, the DNA is TGCAGCGTTGATGCCCTACTCAATGAGCAGTTCTTC. It codes for CSVDALLNEQFF.